A selection of T cell receptor beta chains follows, all from one sample in a study of blood T cell repertoires in COVID-19. Only in-frame clones appear in the TCRdb table, and some are missing; sequencing was by immunoSEQ multiplex PCR. The repertoire holds a few hundred thousand clones, with approximately 86% as singletons. Source material: peripheral blood. The receptors stem from a man aged 35-49 years who had recovered from COVID-19. Each CDR3 is given with its conserved first and last residue. A D gene is named only where the DNA matches it firmly. Not all rows give a size; the values are once, few, many and, for expanded clones, a class.

j_call cdr3_length d_call clone_size v_call cdr3_nt cdr3_aa
TRBJ2-5 14 TRBD1 NA TRBV2 TGTGCCAGCAGGGCGGACAGGGGACGGGAGACCCAGTACTTC CASRADRGRETQYF
TRBJ2-2 15 NA NA TRBV27 TGTGCCAGCAGTCGAATGGACAGACACACCGGGGAGCTGTTTTTT CASSRMDRHTGELFF
TRBJ2-7 12 NA NA TRBV18 TGTGCCAGCTCGGAGCTTGGTAACGAGCAGTACTTC CASSELGNEQYF
TRBJ1-1 15 NA NA TRBV6-1 TGTGCCAGCAGTGAGTGGGGCCCAGGGCACACTGAAGCTTTCTTT CASSEWGPGHTEAFF
TRBJ2-7 14 TRBD1 NA TRBV6-5 TGTGCCAGCAGTTCCAGGACAGGGGAACTCGAGCAGTACTTC CASSSRTGELEQYF
TRBJ2-5 15 NA NA TRBV29-1 TGCAGCGTTGGGGATCTCAAGGGGGTCTCGGAGACCCAGTACTTC CSVGDLKGVSETQYF
TRBJ1-4 16 TRBD1 NA TRBV5-3 TGTGCCAGAAGCTTCCCTACGGACAGGGTGAGGGAAAAACTGTTTTTT CARSFPTDRVREKLFF
TRBJ1-5 16 NA NA TRBV19 TGTGCCAGTAGTATAAGTTGGGGGCTGAGCAATCAGCCCCAGCATTTT CASSISWGLSNQPQHF
TRBJ2-7 15 TRBD1 NA TRBV7-2 TGTGCCAGCAGCCTCCAGACAGGGGGCCCCTACGAGCAGTACTTC CASSLQTGGPYEQYF
TRBJ1-5 15 TRBD1 NA TRBV19 TGTGCCAGTAGTATAGTTGGGACAGGGACCCAGCCCCAGCATTTT CASSIVGTGTQPQHF
TRBJ2-3 16 NA few TRBV5-6 TGTGCCAGCAGCCCGGATGTGGGTGTCCCGGGGTATACGCAGTATTTT CASSPDVGVPGYTQYF
TRBJ2-7 16 TRBD1 NA TRBV4-3 TGCGCCAGCAGCCAAGATGGAGGACAGGGTACCTACGAGCAGTACTTC CASSQDGGQGTYEQYF
TRBJ2-1 16 TRBD2 NA TRBV2 TGTGCCAGCAGCCCAAGAGGTAGCGGGAGTAGATATGAGCAGTTCTTC CASSPRGSGSRYEQFF
TRBJ1-1 16 NA NA TRBV12-5 TGTGCTAGTGGTTTGGTGGGACATAACCTGAACACTGAAGCTTTCTTT CASGLVGHNLNTEAFF
TRBJ1-2 13 NA NA TRBV27 TGTGCCAGCAGCCTAGACGGGGACTATGGCTACACCTTC CASSLDGDYGYTF
TRBJ2-1 15 NA NA TRBV7-2 TGTGCCAGCAGCGTCCAGGGGGGCTCCTACAATGAGCAGTTCTTC CASSVQGGSYNEQFF
TRBJ2-5 20 TRBD1 once TRBV3-1/TRBV3-2 TGTGCCAGCAGCCTATTGATATCCCGGGACAGGGAATCTTACCAAGAGACCCAGTACTTC CASSLLISRDRESYQETQYF
TRBJ1-2 15 NA NA TRBV14 TGTGCCAGCAGCCAAGATTACGGAGAATACTATGGCTACACCTTC CASSQDYGEYYGYTF
TRBJ1-2 11 NA NA TRBV5-1 TGCGCCAGCAGCGCAGGGCTTGGCTACACCTTC CASSAGLGYTF
TRBJ2-2 15 NA NA TRBV25-1 TGTGCCAGCAGGGAGACGACAGGGAACACCGGGGAGCTGTTTTTT CASRETTGNTGELFF
TRBJ2-2 17 TRBD2 medium-sized TRBV19 TGTGCCAGTAGTAGGACTAGCGGGGGGATGAACACCGGGGAGCTGTTTTTT CASSRTSGGMNTGELFF
TRBJ1-3 16 NA NA TRBV5-4 TGTGCCAGCAGCCCGGGGACAACAAGCTCTGGAAACACCATATATTTT CASSPGTTSSGNTIYF
TRBJ2-5 14 TRBD2 NA TRBV6-5 TGTGCCAGCAGGGTTCTAGCGGGGGGAGAGACCCAGTACTTC CASRVLAGGETQYF
TRBJ2-1 13 NA NA TRBV19 TGTGCCAGTAGTAGCGGAGGTTACAATGAGCAGTTCTTC CASSSGGYNEQFF
TRBJ2-7 17 TRBD2 NA TRBV28 TGTGCCAGCAGCCCAGTGACTAGCGGGAGGGCCTTGGAAGAGCAGTACTTC CASSPVTSGRALEEQYF
TRBJ2-7 19 TRBD2 NA TRBV7-2 TGTGCCAGCAGCTTAAATCCTTGGCGGGGGGCAGACAGCTCCTACGAGCAGTACTTC CASSLNPWRGADSSYEQYF
TRBJ1-2 14 TRBD1 NA TRBV10-3 TGTGCCATCAGTGGTTCCGGGACAGGGGGTGGCTACACCTTC CAISGSGTGGGYTF
TRBJ1-2 15 NA NA TRBV5-1 TGCGCCAGCAGCTTGGCCGTCGGGATCAAGTATGGCTACACCTTC CASSLAVGIKYGYTF
TRBJ1-2 15 NA few TRBV7-8 TGTGCCAGCAGCTTAGCCGGAGGGGCGGGCTATGGCTACACCTTC CASSLAGGAGYGYTF
TRBJ1-1 15 TRBD1 NA TRBV7-9 TGTGCCAGCAGCTTAGGGGGGACAGCTAACACTGAAGCTTTCTTT CASSLGGTANTEAFF
TRBJ2-1 15 TRBD2 NA TRBV6-5 TGTGCCAGCAGCTATGATAGCGGGAGGTTTGGTGAGCAGTTCTTC CASSYDSGRFGEQFF
TRBJ2-1 12 NA NA TRBV7-9 TGTGCCAGCGCCGAGGAGGGGTATGAGCAGTTCTTC CASAEEGYEQFF
TRBJ2-3 14 NA NA TRBV2 TGTGCCAGCAGCGCGGGTTTCCCCACAGATACGCAGTATTTT CASSAGFPTDTQYF